This entry is about one T cell receptor (beta chain). Its target is unknown. An overlapping HIV-1 Gag peptide pool stimulated these cells at roughly 0.97 ug/peptide/mL. Sorted nonresponding memory CD4+ T cells were CD40L-negative, CD69-negative, CD45RO-high. This record belongs to a study of persistence of HIV-infected CD4 T cells. General study results and limits: TCR analyses could not target the rare provirus-carrying CMV-responding cells.

The libraries were made with immunoSEQ version 4 in survey mode. The table came from immunoSEQ multiplex PCR; TCRdb's copy has only in-frame clones and leaves some out. The repertoire holds about 39,000 clones, approximately 81% seen once, with approximately 5.4% in the top ten. The CDR3 length is 15 residues. Germline CDR1 reads MNHNY; CDR2 reads SVGAGI (reference sequence). V lost 6 bases and J lost 5; bases outside the gene matches: 5. The V call is TRBV6-6, the J call TRBJ2-3, with TRBD2 matching 13 bases. The source of this sequence is an adult with HIV. The donor label of this sample is uncertain. The starting material was cultured CD4+ T cells from PBMCs, obtained from a patient who received antiretroviral therapy. CDR3 DNA sequence: TGTGCCAGCAGACCTAGACTAGCGGGGGGAGATACGCAGTATTTT. As protein: CASRPRLAGGDTQYF.